This T cell receptor (beta chain) was obtained from a study of blood T cell repertoires in COVID-19. Generated by immunoSEQ multiplex PCR, the TCRdb table keeps only in-frame clones and is missing some. The table has roughly 140,000 clones, more than 70% seen once. CDR3 size: 14 residues. Germline V lookup: CDR1 KGHSH, CDR2 LQKENI. Trimming stripped 2 bases from V and 5 bases from J, with 12 bases between. This chain links TRBV18 with TRBJ1-2; D unresolved. The sample was peripheral blood. The origin of this receptor is a man between 60 and 75 years old with active or convalescent COVID-19. CDR3 in DNA: TGTGCCAGCTCACCAAGCCAACAGCTTTATGGCTACACCTTC. Residues: CASSPSQQLYGYTF. Complete variable domain (other parts from reference TRBV18 and TRBJ1-2): NAGVMQNPRHLVRRRGQEARLRCSPMKGHSHVYWYRQLPEEGLKFMVYLQKENIIDESGMPKERFSAEFPKEGPSILRIQQVVRGDSAAYFCASSPSQQLYGYTFGSGTRLTVV.